Following are 4 T cell receptor beta chains from one sample sequenced in a study of T cell responses to AZD1222 COVID-19 vaccine. TCRdb's table, derived via immunoSEQ multiplex PCR, lists solely in-frame clones and lacks some. The table includes roughly 100,000 clones, over 75% detected once. The source was peripheral blood, collected on day 0 of AZD1222 vaccination. These receptors originate from an adult in good health.

This clone was counted once. V usage is TRBV9 and J usage is TRBJ1-2; D is unclear. Germline CDR1 reads SGDLS; CDR2 reads YYNGEE. V was clipped by 0 bases and J by 13 bases, with 16 bases between them. The CDR3 is 13 residues long. The CDR3 DNA is TGTGCCAGCAGCGTAGCCTCGACGCCCTTTCCCACCTTC. Translation gives CASSVASTPFPTF.

The rearrangement joins TRBV9 to TRBJ2-1, with D perhaps TRBD2 (6 bases). This CDR3 region has 12 residues. Trimming removed 4 bases from V and 14 bases from J, with 16 bases in between. From germline, CDR1 is SGDLS and CDR2 YYNGEE. The CDR3 nucleotides are TGTGCCAGCAGCCAAGAGGGAGGAATTAAGTTCTTC. Protein: CASSQEGGIKFF.

The CDR3 spells CASSATPGTSSYNEQFF. The DNA for the CDR3 is TGTGCCAGCAGTGCAACTCCCGGGACTAGCTCCTACAATGAGCAGTTCTTC. The chain recombines TRBV28 with TRBJ2-1; 8 bases line up with TRBD2. This CDR3 spans 17 amino acids. V lost 5 bases to trimming and J lost 0 bases; unmatched junction nucleotides: 9. Germline CDR1 is MDHEN and CDR2 is SYDVKM.

The V and J genes are TRBV5-1 and TRBJ1-2; D is perhaps TRBD1 (5 bases). Germline lookup yields CDR1 SGHRS and CDR2 YFSETQ. The CDR3 contains 15 residues. Trimming cost V 0 bases and J 7 bases, with 16 bases left between them. CDR3 region: CASSLGLGGGSGYTF. CDR3 in DNA: TGCGCCAGCAGCTTGGGTCTGGGCGGGGGATCTGGCTACACCTTC.